This TCR beta chain was sequenced for a study of control samples from healthy donors and cancer patients. V lost 7 bases and J lost 4, with 16 bases in between. CDR3 length: 14 residues. The V gene's germline CDR1 is LNHDA and CDR2 SQIVND (reference sequence). TCRdb keeps only in-frame clones here, not all; method: immunoSEQ multiplex PCR. The sample includes about 130,000 clones, around 93% of them seen just once. The chain combines TRBV19 with TRBJ1-2; D is perhaps TRBD1 (6 bases). The sequenced sample consisted of PBMCs. The clonotype was recovered from a man aged 45-65 years with head and neck cancer. The CDR3, as DNA: TGTGCCAGTACCGCCGGACAGACAACCTATGGCTACACCTTC. It translates to CASTAGQTTYGYTF.